This T cell receptor (beta chain) was profiled in a study of cytomegalovirus exposure and HLA in healthy donors. Findings and limits, study-wide: Prior analysis indicated that the majority of TCR beta V segments exhibited productivity approximately 87% or approximately 30% of the time. TCR beta chain V- and J-gene trimming was linked, in a later analysis, to a missense variant in DCLRE1C.

Vbeta (60) and Jbeta (13) primers were used in the PCR. This table comes from immunoSEQ multiplex PCR, and its TCRdb copy is limited to in-frame clones, with some not included. The sample lists hundreds of thousands of clones, more than 75% occurring once. The table lists this clone with a count of one. What it recognizes is unknown. This CDR3 comprises 14 residues. The germline gives CDR1 SNHLY, CDR2 FYNNEI. Deletions cut 3 bases from V and 1 base from J, with 8 bases between. The specimen sequenced was PBMCs. The chain recombines TRBV2 with TRBJ2-3; D not resolved. This TCR came from a male donor in good health and CMV-seronegative. DNA for the CDR3: TGTGCCAGCAGTGACAGACGGGGCACAGATACGCAGTATTTT. Residues: CASSDRRGTDTQYF.